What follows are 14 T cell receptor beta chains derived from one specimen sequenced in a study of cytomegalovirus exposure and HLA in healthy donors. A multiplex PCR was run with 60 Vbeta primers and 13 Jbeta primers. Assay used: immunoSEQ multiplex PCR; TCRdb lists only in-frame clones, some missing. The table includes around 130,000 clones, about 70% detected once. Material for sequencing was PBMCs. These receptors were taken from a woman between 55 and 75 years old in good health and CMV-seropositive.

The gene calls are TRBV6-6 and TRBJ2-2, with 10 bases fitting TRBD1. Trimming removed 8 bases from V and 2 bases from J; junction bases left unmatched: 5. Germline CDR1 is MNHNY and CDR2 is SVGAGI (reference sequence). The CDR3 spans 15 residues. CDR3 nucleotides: TGTGCCAGCTCCCTGACAGGGGGCAACACCGGGGAGCTGTTTTTT. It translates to CASSLTGGNTGELFF.

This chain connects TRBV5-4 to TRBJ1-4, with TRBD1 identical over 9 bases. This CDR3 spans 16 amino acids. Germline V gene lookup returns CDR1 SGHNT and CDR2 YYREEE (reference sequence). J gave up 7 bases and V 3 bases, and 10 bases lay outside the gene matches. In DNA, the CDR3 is TGTGCCAGCAGCTCCCTGCACAGGGGGCTGGGTGAAAAACTGTTTTTT. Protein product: CASSSLHRGLGEKLFF. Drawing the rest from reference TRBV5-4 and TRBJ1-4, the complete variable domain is ETGVTQSPTHLIKTRGQQVTLRCSSQSGHNTVSWYQQALGQGPQFIFQYYREEENGRGNFPPRFSGLQFPNYSSELNVNALELDDSALYLCASSSLHRGLGEKLFFGSGTQLSVL.

CDR3 sequence: CASARGDREFTDTQYF. In DNA, the CDR3 is TGTGCCAGTGCGAGGGGGGACAGGGAGTTCACAGATACGCAGTATTTT. The rearrangement uses TRBV19 and TRBJ2-3; TRBD1 matches 9 bases. CDR3 size: 16 residues. From germline, CDR1 is LNHDA and CDR2 SQIVND (reference sequence). J lost 2 bases, V lost 8 bases, and 11 bases had no gene match. Full variable domain (missing parts from reference TRBV19 and TRBJ2-3): DGGITQSPKYLFRKEGQNVTLSCEQNLNHDAMYWYRQDPGQGLRLIYYSQIVNDFQKGDIAEGYSVSREKKESFPLTVTSAQKNPTAFYLCASARGDREFTDTQYFGPGTRLTVL.

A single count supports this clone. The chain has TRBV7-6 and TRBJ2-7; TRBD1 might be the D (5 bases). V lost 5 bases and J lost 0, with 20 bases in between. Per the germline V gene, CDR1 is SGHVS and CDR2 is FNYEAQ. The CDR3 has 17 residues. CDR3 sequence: CASSPQGSSVSSYEQYF. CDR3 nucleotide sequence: TGTGCCAGCAGCCCTCAGGGTTCATCCGTTAGCTCCTACGAGCAGTACTTC.

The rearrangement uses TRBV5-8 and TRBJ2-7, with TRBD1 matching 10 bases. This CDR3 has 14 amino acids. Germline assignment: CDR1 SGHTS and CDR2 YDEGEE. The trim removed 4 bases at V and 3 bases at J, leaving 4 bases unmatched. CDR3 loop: CASSHGTGDYEQYF. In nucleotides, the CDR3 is TGTGCCAGCAGCCATGGGACAGGGGACTACGAGCAGTACTTC.

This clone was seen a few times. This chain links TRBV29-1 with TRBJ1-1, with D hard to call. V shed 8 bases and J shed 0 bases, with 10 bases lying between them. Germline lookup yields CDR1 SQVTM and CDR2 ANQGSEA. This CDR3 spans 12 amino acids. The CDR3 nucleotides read TGCAGCTTCAGACACATGAACACTGAAGCTTTCTTT. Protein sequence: CSFRHMNTEAFF.

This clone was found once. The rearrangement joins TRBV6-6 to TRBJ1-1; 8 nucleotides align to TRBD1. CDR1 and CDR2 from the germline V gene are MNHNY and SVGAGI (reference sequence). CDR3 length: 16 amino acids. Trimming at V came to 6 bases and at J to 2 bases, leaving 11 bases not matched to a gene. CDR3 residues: CASRGPGTGVNTEAFF. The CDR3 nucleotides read TGTGCCAGCAGAGGCCCGGGGACAGGAGTTAACACTGAAGCTTTCTTT.

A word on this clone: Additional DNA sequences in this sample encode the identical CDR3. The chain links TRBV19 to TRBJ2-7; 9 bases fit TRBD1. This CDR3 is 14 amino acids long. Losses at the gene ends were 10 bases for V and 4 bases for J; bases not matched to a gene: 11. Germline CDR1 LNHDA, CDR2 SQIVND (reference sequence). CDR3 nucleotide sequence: TGTGCCACCTCGGACAGGGGAGGTAGTTACGAGCAGTACTTC. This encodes CATSDRGGSYEQYF.

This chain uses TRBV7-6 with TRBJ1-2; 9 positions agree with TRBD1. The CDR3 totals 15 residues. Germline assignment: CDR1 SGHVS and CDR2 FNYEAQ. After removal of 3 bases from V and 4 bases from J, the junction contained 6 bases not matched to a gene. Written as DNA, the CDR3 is TGTGCCAGCAGCTTGGCCCCGGGACAGGGCTATGGCTACACCTTC. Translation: CASSLAPGQGYGYTF.

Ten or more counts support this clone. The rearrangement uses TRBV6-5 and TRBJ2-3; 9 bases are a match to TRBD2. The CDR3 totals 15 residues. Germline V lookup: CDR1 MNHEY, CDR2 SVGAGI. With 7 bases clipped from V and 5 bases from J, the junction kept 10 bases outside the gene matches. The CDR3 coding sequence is TGTGCCAGCATGGGCGGGGGGGCCTTTGGAGATACGCAGTATTTT. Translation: CASMGGGAFGDTQYF.

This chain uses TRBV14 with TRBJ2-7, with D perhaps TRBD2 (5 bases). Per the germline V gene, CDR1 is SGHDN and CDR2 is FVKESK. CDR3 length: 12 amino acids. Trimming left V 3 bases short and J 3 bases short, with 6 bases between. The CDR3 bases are TGTGCCAGCAGCCACGGGATCTACGAGCAGTACTTC. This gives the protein CASSHGIYEQYF.

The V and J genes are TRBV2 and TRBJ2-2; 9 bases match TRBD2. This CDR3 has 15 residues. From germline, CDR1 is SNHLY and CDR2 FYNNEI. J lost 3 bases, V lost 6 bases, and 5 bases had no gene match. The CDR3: CASSLAGRDTGELFF. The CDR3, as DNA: TGTGCCAGCAGCCTAGCGGGGAGGGACACCGGGGAGCTGTTTTTT.

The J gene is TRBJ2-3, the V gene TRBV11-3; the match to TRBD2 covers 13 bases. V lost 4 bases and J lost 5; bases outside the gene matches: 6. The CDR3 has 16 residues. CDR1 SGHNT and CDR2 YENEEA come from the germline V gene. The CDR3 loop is CASSSSTSGGKDTQYF. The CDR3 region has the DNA TGTGCCAGCAGCTCATCGACTAGCGGGGGGAAAGATACGCAGTATTTT.

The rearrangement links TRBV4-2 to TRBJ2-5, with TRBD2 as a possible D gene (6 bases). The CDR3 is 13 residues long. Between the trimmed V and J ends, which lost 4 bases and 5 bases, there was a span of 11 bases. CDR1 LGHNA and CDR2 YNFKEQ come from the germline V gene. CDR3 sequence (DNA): TGTGCCAGCAGCCTACTCCGGGGGGAGACCCAGTACTTC. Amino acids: CASSLLRGETQYF.